The 9 T cell receptor beta chains presented below share a single source sample, sequenced in a study of blood T cell repertoires in COVID-19. Measured with immunoSEQ multiplex PCR; TCRdb has only the in-frame clones, and not every one. The table lists around 480,000 clones, approximately 88% of them singletons. Material for sequencing was peripheral blood. Receptors were obtained from a woman aged 45-65 years with COVID-19, enrolled during active disease.

The rearrangement joins TRBV2 to TRBJ1-2; 12 bases map to TRBD1. Unmatched junction bases numbered 3, after V lost 6 bases and J lost 4 bases. The CDR3 extends over 14 amino acids. CDR1 and CDR2 (germline): SNHLY, FYNNEI. The CDR3 DNA is TGTGCCAGCAGGGGACAGGGGGCTCTCTATGGCTACACCTTC. Translation gives CASRGQGALYGYTF.

The rearrangement joins TRBV30 to TRBJ1-5, with D possibly being TRBD1 (5 bases). Germline V gives CDR1 GTSNPN, CDR2 SVGIG (reference sequence). The CDR3 is 13 amino acids. The ends were cut back, 2 bases at V and 4 bases at J, with 9 bases in the middle. The CDR3 spells CAWSTGDNQPQHF. The CDR3 DNA is TGTGCCTGGAGTACGGGGGATAATCAGCCCCAGCATTTT.

V is TRBV9 and J is TRBJ2-3; 7 bases map to TRBD1. The CDR3 length is 16 residues. Unmatched junction bases numbered 6, after V lost 0 bases and J lost 2 bases. In germline, CDR1 is SGDLS, CDR2 YYNGEE. CDR3 residues: CASSVGDSLSTDTQYF. The CDR3 bases are TGTGCCAGCAGCGTAGGGGACAGCCTCTCCACAGATACGCAGTATTTT.

This rearrangement joins TRBV27 to TRBJ2-5, with D perhaps TRBD2 (6 bases). The CDR3 consists of 14 residues. The ends were cut back, 4 bases at V and 1 base at J, with 10 bases in the middle. Germline lookup yields CDR1 MNHEY and CDR2 SMNVEV (reference sequence). The CDR3 DNA sequence: TGTGCCAGCAGTTCTCGGGACTTCCAAGAGACCCAGTACTTC. This translates into CASSSRDFQETQYF.

The table lists this clone with a few counts. This sequence joins TRBV12-3 or TRBV12-4 and TRBJ1-1; D ambiguous. CDR3 length: 13 amino acids. Trimming took 2 bases from V and 7 from J, leaving 11 bases between them. Written as DNA, the CDR3 is TGTGCCAGCAGTTTATTAGCGGGTTATGAAGCTTTCTTT. Protein: CASSLLAGYEAFF.

V and J are TRBV12-5 and TRBJ2-1, with D maybe TRBD2 (10 bases). This CDR3 contains 22 residues. Germline CDR1 LGHNT, CDR2 FRNRAP. The V gene lost 4 bases and the J gene lost 2 bases, with 33 bases spanning the gap. For the CDR3, the DNA is TGTGCTAGTGGTTATCTCCCGGGACAGGGAAGCGGGGGGGCCTTCCCCTACAATGAGCAGTTCTTC. Protein: CASGYLPGQGSGGAFPYNEQFF.

The V gene is TRBV7-9, the J gene TRBJ1-1, with D tentatively TRBD1 (5 bases). Germline-derived CDR1 and CDR2 are SEHNR and FQNEAQ (reference sequence). With 1 base removed from V and 0 bases from J, the gap between germline ends came to 9 bases. This CDR3 contains 15 residues. The CDR3 DNA reads as TGTGCCAGCAGCTTAGTAGGACAAGTGAACACTGAAGCTTTCTTT. It encodes CASSLVGQVNTEAFF.

This clone occurred once. The DNA for the CDR3 is TGCGCCAGCAGCCGGGCGCCGGACACTTACAATGAGCAGTTCTTC. Amino acid sequence: CASSRAPDTYNEQFF. J is TRBJ2-1 and V is TRBV4-1, with D perhaps matching TRBD1 (5 bases). This CDR3 contains 15 residues. V was cut by 4 bases and J by 4 bases, with 14 bases left in between. Germline V CDR1 and CDR2: MGHRA, YSYEKL.

V gene TRBV3-1 (or the pseudogene TRBV3-2) combines with J gene TRBJ2-3; TRBD2 matches at 11 bases. CDR3 size: 16 residues. J gave up 1 base and V 4 bases, and 4 bases lay outside the gene matches. Germline CDR1 is LGHDT and CDR2 is YNNKEL (reference sequence). CDR3 loop: CASSPSGGRGTDTQYF. In DNA, the CDR3 is TGTGCCAGCAGCCCTAGCGGGGGGCGTGGCACAGATACGCAGTATTTT.